Sequencing of this T cell receptor beta chain was carried out in a study of blood T cell repertoires in COVID-19. Study-level background: From T cells, B-cell-depleted T cells, or PBMCs came the material, which was cDNA or gDNA.

Per the original data handling: Amplification from reference gene primers served as the basis for estimated nucleated cell counts. This table comes from immunoSEQ multiplex PCR, and its TCRdb copy is limited to in-frame clones, with some not included. V and J calls and clone size come straight from that table; D and trimming were deduced from the DNA. The sample has about 54,000 clones, approximately 81% seen once. Germline V gene sequence: CDR1 SGHTA, CDR2 FQGTGA. Unmatched junction bases numbered 4, after V lost 5 bases and J lost 3 bases. The CDR3 covers 15 residues. The chain combines TRBV7-3 with TRBJ2-2, with TRBD2 matching over 9 bases. The receptor was isolated from a man aged 40-49 years with active COVID-19. The source material was peripheral blood. The CDR3: CASSPSGTHTGELFF. DNA of the CDR3: TGTGCCAGCAGCCCTAGCGGGACGCACACCGGGGAGCTGTTTTTT. Combining the CDR3 with reference TRBV7-3 and TRBJ2-2 gives the whole variable domain GAGVSQTPSNKVTEKGKYVELRCDPISGHTALYWYRQSLGQGPEFLIYFQGTGAADDSGLPNDRFFAVRPEGSVSTLKIQRTERGDSAVYLCASSPSGTHTGELFFGEGSRLTVL.